What follows are 25 T cell receptor beta chains derived from one specimen sequenced in a study of T cell responses to AZD1222 COVID-19 vaccine. Method: immunoSEQ multiplex PCR; TCRdb's copy keeps in-frame clones and lacks some. The table has more than 110,000 clones, about 91% seen once. Sequencing was performed on peripheral blood, taken 28 days after the second AZD1222 dose. All receptors derive from an adult who received the AZD1222 COVID-19 vaccine.

This clone was detected only a few times. The chain carries TRBV11-3 and TRBJ2-2; D not certain. The CDR3 runs 15 residues. CDR1 and CDR2 (germline): SGHNT, YENEEA. V gave up 4 bases and J gave up 2 bases, with 11 bases separating them. Written as DNA, the CDR3 is TGTGCCAGCAGCTCAAAGGACCCCAACACCGGGGAGCTGTTTTTT. Translated: CASSSKDPNTGELFF. The variable domain in full, with the rest retrieved from reference TRBV11-3 and TRBJ2-2, is EAGVVQSPRYKIIEKKQPVAFWCNPISGHNTLYWYLQNLGQGPELLIRYENEEAVDDSQLPKDRFSAERLKGVDSTLKIQPAELGDSAVYLCASSSKDPNTGELFFGEGSRLTVL.

The chain has TRBV3-1 (or the pseudogene TRBV3-2) and TRBJ1-5, with D unresolved. Germline values: CDR1 LGHDT, CDR2 YNNKEL (reference sequence). The CDR3 length is 14 residues. V was pared by 2 bases and J by 5 bases, with 10 bases between. The CDR3 reads CASSQLDTDQPQHF. The CDR3 DNA reads as TGTGCCAGCAGCCAATTAGACACCGATCAGCCCCAGCATTTT.

This sequence joins TRBV30 and TRBJ1-1; D possibly corresponds to TRBD1 (5 bases). The V and J ends lost 5 bases and 2 bases respectively, with 9 bases between them. Germline V CDR1 and CDR2: GTSNPN, SVGIG (reference sequence). The CDR3 covers 12 residues. CDR3 region: CAWVWGNTEAFF. In DNA form, the CDR3 reads TGTGCCTGGGTCTGGGGCAACACTGAAGCTTTCTTT.

This clone came up a few times. The chain joins TRBV19 to TRBJ1-1; 7 bases are shared with TRBD1. The germline V gene encodes CDR1 LNHDA and CDR2 SQIVND (reference sequence). J lost 4 bases, V lost 5 bases, and 13 bases had no gene match. There are 16 residues in the CDR3. The CDR3 bases are TGTGCCAGTAGTTGGGAGACAGGGCGGGGGTTCACTGAAGCTTTCTTT. Amino acids: CASSWETGRGFTEAFF. The entire variable domain, with the rest obtained from reference TRBV19 and TRBJ1-1, is as follows: DGGITQSPKYLFRKEGQNVTLSCEQNLNHDAMYWYRQDPGQGLRLIYYSQIVNDFQKGDIAEGYSVSREKKESFPLTVTSAQKNPTAFYLCASSWETGRGFTEAFFGQGTRLTVV.

The chain has TRBV3-1 (or the pseudogene TRBV3-2) and TRBJ2-1, with D tentatively TRBD2 (6 bases). The CDR3 is 16 amino acids. Trimming stripped 1 base from V and 2 bases from J, with 12 bases between. Germline V lookup: CDR1 LGHDT, CDR2 YNNKEL (reference sequence). CDR3 protein: CASSQGFSGAYNEQFF. DNA of the CDR3: TGTGCCAGCAGCCAAGGTTTTAGCGGTGCCTACAATGAGCAGTTCTTC.

The chain carries TRBV5-8 and TRBJ1-6, with TRBD1 matching over 9 bases. The germline gives CDR1 SGHTS, CDR2 YDEGEE. This CDR3 is built from 14 residues. V dropped 2 bases and J dropped 11; count of bases not matched to a gene: 5. The CDR3 spells CASSFRDRVTPLHF. The CDR3, as DNA: TGTGCCAGCAGCTTTCGGGACAGGGTAACACCCCTCCACTTT. The full variable domain, completed using reference TRBV5-8 and TRBJ1-6, is EAGVTQSPTHLIKTRGQQATLRCSPISGHTSVYWYQQALGLGLQFLLWYDEGEERNRGNFPPRFSGRQFPNYSSELNVNALELEDSALYLCASSFRDRVTPLHFGNGTRLTVT.

The V gene is TRBV19, the J gene TRBJ1-2, with D tentatively TRBD1 (5 bases). V dropped 4 bases and J dropped 0 bases, with 21 bases sitting between them. The length of the CDR3 is 18 residues. Germline V gene data show CDR1 as LNHDA and CDR2 as SQIVND (reference sequence). The CDR3 here is CASSTPRDSQIPNYGYTF. The CDR3 coding sequence is TGTGCCAGTAGTACCCCCCGCGACAGCCAGATACCTAACTATGGCTACACCTTC.

The rearrangement uses TRBV28 and TRBJ1-4; 12 bases match TRBD1. Germline loops: CDR1 MDHEN, CDR2 SYDVKM. Trimming at V came to 6 bases and at J to 7 bases, leaving 6 bases not matched to a gene. The CDR3 length is 15 residues. In DNA form, the CDR3 reads TGTGCCAGCAGCCATCCGGGACAGGGGGCTGAAAAACTGTTTTTT. Protein sequence: CASSHPGQGAEKLFF.

This chain joins TRBV28 and TRBJ2-1, with D possibly TRBD2 on 6 matching bases. Germline V CDR1 and CDR2: MDHEN, SYDVKM. This CDR3 comprises 16 residues. The V gene lost 2 bases and the J gene lost 3 bases, with 14 bases spanning the gap. The CDR3 sequence: CASSLNGRNGYNEQFF. The DNA for the CDR3 is TGTGCCAGCAGTTTAAATGGGAGGAATGGCTACAATGAGCAGTTCTTC.

The chain is built from TRBV7-3 and TRBJ2-2, with TRBD1 matching 8 bases. Germline trimming cut 6 bases from V and 7 bases from J; bases unmatched to any gene: 7. The CDR3 runs 14 residues. Germline loops: CDR1 SGHTA, CDR2 FQGTGA. The CDR3 protein is CASSPGQGGGELFF. CDR3 DNA sequence: TGTGCCAGCAGTCCCGGACAGGGAGGCGGGGAGCTGTTTTTT.

The chain links TRBV27 to TRBJ2-7, with D unresolved. The CDR3 has 14 amino acids. The V gene's germline CDR1 is MNHEY and CDR2 SMNVEV (reference sequence). With 3 bases removed from V and 3 bases from J, the gap between germline ends came to 12 bases. The DNA for the CDR3 is TGTGCCAGCAGTTTGCGTCTACAAGGCTACGAGCAGTACTTC. Translation gives CASSLRLQGYEQYF.

The chain links TRBV30 to TRBJ2-7; 10 bases line up with TRBD2. From germline, CDR1 is GTSNPN and CDR2 SVGIG (reference sequence). V lost 0 bases and J lost 2; bases outside the gene matches: 4. This CDR3 has 15 residues. The chain's CDR3 is CAWSVGLAGAYEQYF. The DNA for the CDR3 is TGTGCCTGGAGTGTAGGGCTAGCGGGAGCCTACGAGCAGTACTTC.

The chain carries TRBV7-8 and TRBJ2-2; 9 bases agree with TRBD1. The CDR3 runs to 16 residues. V dropped 5 bases and J dropped 7; count of bases not matched to a gene: 11. CDR1 is SGHVS, CDR2 FQNEAQ, per germline. CDR3 nucleotide sequence: TGTGCCAGCAGCCCCTACGGGACAGGGTCTAGCGGGGAGCTGTTTTTT. Residues: CASSPYGTGSSGELFF.

The V and J genes are TRBV18 and TRBJ2-5, with TRBD1 as a possible D gene (6 bases). The CDR3 covers 16 residues. Deletions cut 6 bases from V and 2 bases from J, with 19 bases between. Germline-derived CDR1 and CDR2 are KGHSH and LQKENI. This CDR3 reads CASSFRAGTKQETQYF. CDR3 nucleotide sequence: TGTGCCAGCTCCTTCCGGGCCGGGACAAAACAAGAGACCCAGTACTTC.

J is TRBJ2-4 and V is TRBV28; D unresolved. CDR1 MDHEN and CDR2 SYDVKM come from the germline V gene. The V and J ends lost 7 bases and 3 bases respectively, with 13 bases between them. The CDR3 covers 14 residues. DNA for the CDR3: TGTGCCAGCAATCAATTGCTGGGCAAAAACATTCAGTACTTC. It specifies CASNQLLGKNIQYF. The variable domain in full, with the rest retrieved from reference TRBV28 and TRBJ2-4, is DVKVTQSSRYLVKRTGEKVFLECVQDMDHENMFWYRQDPGLGLRLIYFSYDVKMKEKGDIPEGYSVSREKKERFSLILESASTNQTSMYLCASNQLLGKNIQYFGAGTRLSVL.

The V gene is TRBV3-1 (or the pseudogene TRBV3-2), the J gene TRBJ2-5; no definite D call. CDR1 and CDR2 (germline): LGHDT, YNNKEL (reference sequence). The germline V and J ends were trimmed by 5 bases and 4 bases, with 8 bases remaining between them. The CDR3 consists of 12 residues. DNA for the CDR3: TGTGCCAGCAGCGCGGATGGAGAGACCCAGTACTTC. It codes for CASSADGETQYF.

The chain recombines TRBV19 with TRBJ1-4; D might be TRBD1 (6 bases). V lost 9 bases, J lost 5 bases, and 16 bases lay in between. This CDR3 is 14 amino acids long. Germline values: CDR1 LNHDA, CDR2 SQIVND (reference sequence). In nucleotides, the CDR3 is TGTGCCAGCCGGACAGTCGGGAGAAATGAAAAACTGTTTTTT. Protein sequence: CASRTVGRNEKLFF.

The CDR3 DNA follows: TGTGCCAGCTCAAGGGAGGGGGCGGACTATGGCTACACCTTC. It is translated as CASSREGADYGYTF. V usage is TRBV18 and J usage is TRBJ1-2; 7 bases map to TRBD1. Germline values: CDR1 KGHSH, CDR2 LQKENI. J lost 3 bases, V lost 5 bases, and 6 bases had no gene match. There are 14 residues in the CDR3.

The CDR3 DNA follows: TGTGCCAGCACCCCGACGGCGGACACAGATACGCAGTATTTT. Protein product: CASTPTADTDTQYF. The chain has TRBV11-3 and TRBJ2-3; no clear D gene. CDR1 is SGHNT, CDR2 YENEEA, per germline. V lost 7 bases to trimming and J lost 2 bases, with 13 bases between them. The CDR3 contains 14 residues.

This clone has a single count. This chain uses TRBV5-1 with TRBJ2-7; the D gene is possibly TRBD1 (6 bases). The CDR3 sequence is 16 residues long. V lost 5 bases to trimming and J lost 2 bases, with 20 bases between them. Germline values: CDR1 SGHRS, CDR2 YFSETQ. The CDR3 loop is CASRMAGTRVPYEQYF. CDR3 bases: TGCGCCAGCAGGATGGCCGGGACACGGGTCCCCTACGAGCAGTACTTC.

The chain has TRBV27 and TRBJ2-7; possible D gene TRBD2, 6 bases. V lost 5 bases and J lost 7, with 15 bases in between. CDR3 length equals 13 residues. CDR1 and CDR2 (germline): MNHEY, SMNVEV (reference sequence). The CDR3 loop is CASSPLLAREQYF. CDR3 nucleotide sequence: TGTGCCAGCAGTCCGTTACTAGCCCGGGAGCAGTACTTC.

J is TRBJ2-1 and V is TRBV10-3; 13 bases map to TRBD2. CDR3 length: 16 amino acids. The trim removed 6 bases at V and 7 bases at J, leaving 9 bases unmatched. Germline values: CDR1 ENHRY, CDR2 SYGVKD. The CDR3 reads CAIRPGTSGNLNEQFF. The CDR3 region has the DNA TGTGCCATCAGGCCTGGGACTAGCGGGAATTTAAATGAGCAGTTCTTC.

The chain is built from TRBV6-1 and TRBJ1-6; unclear D gene. CDR3 size: 14 residues. Germline V gene data show CDR1 as MNHNS and CDR2 as SASEGT. V was cut by 3 bases and J by 0 bases, with 3 bases left in between. The CDR3 sequence is CASSDSSYNSPLHF. CDR3 coding DNA: TGTGCCAGCAGTGACAGCTCCTATAATTCACCCCTCCACTTT.

This sequence joins TRBV28 and TRBJ1-3, with D possibly being TRBD1 (5 bases). Trimming pared 6 bases from V and 4 bases from J, leaving 19 bases between. Per the germline V gene, CDR1 is MDHEN and CDR2 is SYDVKM. This CDR3 has 16 residues. CDR3 DNA sequence: TGTGCCAGCAGCGGTCAAAAGGGGATTTCAGGAAACACCATATATTTT. Its protein is CASSGQKGISGNTIYF.

V is TRBV24-1 and J is TRBJ2-1; 14 positions match TRBD2. CDR1 and CDR2 from the germline V gene are KGHDR and SFDVKD. V shed 2 bases, J shed 5 bases, and the junction held 1 base outside the gene matches. The CDR3 covers 16 residues. The CDR3 loop is CATSDSGLAGDNEQFF. CDR3 nucleotides: TGTGCCACCAGTGATTCGGGACTAGCGGGAGACAATGAGCAGTTCTTC.